Each of the 26 T cell receptor beta chains below was sequenced from the same sample in a study of technical replicates of blood from a few donors. TCRdb's copy holds only in-frame clones and misses some; the assay was immunoSEQ multiplex PCR. The sample contains roughly 76,000 clones, approximately 91% of which appear only once. The sequenced sample was T cells isolated from PBMCs. Receptors were obtained from a human donor in good health. Some clones in this sample may be carry-over from other donors' samples.

The chain has TRBV27 and TRBJ1-5; 11 positions agree with TRBD1. The V segment lost 0 bases and the J segment 7 bases; nucleotides outside the gene matches: 2. CDR3 length: 15 residues. Germline CDR1 is MNHEY and CDR2 is SMNVEV (reference sequence). The CDR3: CASSLSDRGQQPQHF. The CDR3 coding sequence is TGTGCCAGCAGTTTATCGGACAGGGGGCAACAGCCCCAGCATTTT.

The chain joins TRBV7-2 to TRBJ2-7, with TRBD2 matching over 8 bases. Germline values: CDR1 SGHTA, CDR2 FQGNSA. Trimming took 5 bases from V and 3 from J; bases not matched to a gene: 15. This CDR3 is built from 17 residues. CDR3 amino acids: CASSLSRGLAGLYEQYF. The DNA of the CDR3 is TGTGCCAGCAGCCTAAGCAGAGGGCTAGCGGGCCTCTACGAGCAGTACTTC.

The chain carries TRBV7-2 and TRBJ2-1, with D tentatively TRBD2 (5 bases). V was clipped by 7 bases and J by 7 bases, with 17 bases between them. Per the germline V gene, CDR1 is SGHTA and CDR2 is FQGNSA. The CDR3 spans 14 residues. The CDR3 nucleotides read TGTGCCAGCACCCCAGCGGCCCTCTTGAATGAGCAGTTCTTC. The encoded protein is CASTPAALLNEQFF.

A few counts support this clone. The sample holds other DNA sequences that translate to the same CDR3. The chain has TRBV10-3 and TRBJ1-4; TRBD1 matches at 9 bases. V lost 2 bases and J lost 5; bases outside the gene matches: 3. Germline V gene sequence: CDR1 ENHRY, CDR2 SYGVKD. The CDR3 consists of 15 residues. CDR3 coding DNA: TGTGCCATCAGTGAGACCGGGACAGGGAATGAAAAACTGTTTTTT. Its protein product is CAISETGTGNEKLFF.

This chain uses TRBV11-2 with TRBJ2-3; 9 positions agree with TRBD2. The CDR3 runs to 14 residues. The ends lost 2 bases at V and 8 bases at J; junction bases unmatched: 5. Germline values: CDR1 SGHAT, CDR2 FQNNGV. CDR3 sequence: CASSLPSGMSTQYF. CDR3 sequence (DNA): TGTGCCAGCAGCTTACCTAGCGGGATGTCTACGCAGTATTTT. The full variable domain, its missing parts supplied by reference TRBV11-2 and TRBJ2-3, is EAGVAQSPRYKIIEKRQSVAFWCNPISGHATLYWYQQILGQGPKLLIQFQNNGVVDDSQLPKDRFSAERLKGVDSTLKIQPAKLEDSAVYLCASSLPSGMSTQYFGPGTRLTVL.

The chain is built from TRBV4-2 and TRBJ2-1, with 13 bases lining up with TRBD2. Trimming took 0 bases from V and 1 from J; bases not matched to a gene: 3. The CDR3 loop spans 18 amino acids. The germline V gene has CDR1 LGHNA and CDR2 YNFKEQ. This CDR3 reads CASSQEGLAGQSYNEQFF. The CDR3 DNA is TGTGCCAGCAGCCAAGAGGGACTAGCGGGGCAATCCTACAATGAGCAGTTCTTC.

The chain couples TRBV28 to TRBJ1-1; weak D call: TRBD1 (6 bases). Trimming left V 5 bases short and J 7 bases short, with 14 bases between. Germline CDR1 and CDR2: MDHEN and SYDVKM. The CDR3 is 13 amino acids. CDR3 DNA: TGTGCCAGCAGTGGGGGGGGCCACAATGAAGCTTTCTTT. This gives the protein CASSGGGHNEAFF.

This sequence joins TRBV6-6 and TRBJ2-7; 7 positions agree with TRBD1. Per germline, CDR1 MNHNY and CDR2 SVGAGI (reference sequence). With 8 bases clipped from V and 9 bases from J, the junction kept 13 bases outside the gene matches. The CDR3 has 13 residues. This CDR3 is CASSTGATPRQYF. The CDR3 bases are TGTGCCAGCTCTACAGGGGCCACCCCTCGGCAGTACTTC.

The chain carries TRBV5-5 and TRBJ1-2, with D uncertain. Deletions cut 4 bases from V and 4 bases from J, with 14 bases between. The length of the CDR3 is 14 residues. Germline V gene sequence: CDR1 SGHKS, CDR2 YYEKEE (reference sequence). The DNA for the CDR3 is TGTGCCAGCAGCCCCTTGAGGGTAGGCTATGGCTACACCTTC. This encodes CASSPLRVGYGYTF.

J is TRBJ2-4 and V is TRBV2, with D hard to call. The CDR3 consists of 13 residues. Germline-derived CDR1 and CDR2 are SNHLY and FYNNEI. Between the trimmed V and J ends, which lost 4 bases and 1 base, there was a span of 5 bases. The CDR3 nucleotides are TGTGCCAGCAGTGTTATGGCCAAAAACATTCAGTACTTC. This sequence encodes CASSVMAKNIQYF.

This rearrangement joins TRBV19 to TRBJ2-3, with no clear D. Trimming stripped 2 bases from V and 2 bases from J, with 14 bases between. Germline values: CDR1 LNHDA, CDR2 SQIVND (reference sequence). This CDR3 is 16 amino acids long. The CDR3 region has the DNA TGTGCCAGTAGTATAAATCTAGTGGCCCCCACAGATACGCAGTATTTT. Protein product: CASSINLVAPTDTQYF.

V is TRBV2 and J is TRBJ2-1; a weak D match, TRBD2 (6 bases). The CDR3 is 18 amino acids. The germline V and J ends were trimmed by 9 bases and 4 bases, with 28 bases remaining between them. Germline CDR1 is SNHLY and CDR2 is FYNNEI. CDR3 loop: CASWGKGVPLAEYNEQFF. The CDR3 DNA sequence: TGTGCCAGTTGGGGTAAAGGGGTACCCTTAGCGGAATACAATGAGCAGTTCTTC.

The chain couples TRBV14 to TRBJ2-1, with no clear D. This CDR3 spans 13 amino acids. V lost 3 bases and J 2 bases, leaving 5 bases between the germline ends. In germline, CDR1 is SGHDN, CDR2 FVKESK. CDR3 nucleotides: TGTGCCAGCAGCCAGCACACCTACAATGAGCAGTTCTTC. It encodes CASSQHTYNEQFF.

The genes are TRBV19 and TRBJ2-7; D uncertain. V shed 5 bases and J shed 7 bases, with 18 bases lying between them. The germline gives CDR1 LNHDA, CDR2 SQIVND (reference sequence). The CDR3 length is 14 residues. CDR3 protein: CASSPQGPAREQYF. DNA of the CDR3: TGTGCCAGTAGTCCCCAAGGTCCAGCGCGGGAGCAGTACTTC.

The chain's CDR3 is CASSLGTGGDGYTF. CDR3 DNA sequence: TGTGCCAGCAGCTTAGGGACAGGGGGGGATGGCTACACCTTC. This sequence joins TRBV7-8 and TRBJ1-2; 10 bases match TRBD1. CDR3 length: 14 amino acids. The trim removed 1 base at V and 6 bases at J, leaving 2 bases unmatched. Germline V gives CDR1 SGHVS, CDR2 FQNEAQ.

The chain couples TRBV19 to TRBJ2-1; D uncertain. The CDR3 spans 15 residues. CDR1 and CDR2 (germline): LNHDA, SQIVND (reference sequence). Deletions cut 2 bases from V and 2 bases from J, with 10 bases between. CDR3 bases: TGTGCCAGTAGTATAACCGGGTGGACCTACAATGAGCAGTTCTTC. The encoded protein is CASSITGWTYNEQFF.

The chain recombines TRBV19 with TRBJ1-6; no definite D call. Germline CDR1 LNHDA, CDR2 SQIVND (reference sequence). This CDR3 is built from 12 residues. The V gene lost 4 bases and the J gene lost 6 bases, with 4 bases spanning the gap. The CDR3, as DNA: TGTGCCAGTAGTACCTCTAATTCACCCCTCCACTTT. Its protein product is CASSTSNSPLHF.

The chain joins TRBV27 to TRBJ1-1; 7 bases are a match to TRBD1. The trim removed 9 bases at V and 2 bases at J, leaving 6 bases unmatched. The CDR3 consists of 13 residues. Germline CDR1 and CDR2: MNHEY and SMNVEV (reference sequence). This CDR3 is CASHQGGNTEAFF. The CDR3 DNA is TGTGCCAGTCATCAGGGGGGAAACACTGAAGCTTTCTTT.

The chain couples TRBV9 to TRBJ2-5; D call uncertain. CDR1 and CDR2 from the germline V gene are SGDLS and YYNGEE. The V end was cut by 0 bases, the J end by 4 bases, with 7 bases between. The CDR3 sequence is 13 residues long. The CDR3 spells CASSVGAPETQYF. CDR3 DNA: TGTGCCAGCAGCGTAGGGGCCCCAGAGACCCAGTACTTC.

This chain uses TRBV7-9 with TRBJ2-1; unclear D gene. Looked up from germline, CDR1 is SEHNR and CDR2 is FQNEAQ (reference sequence). This CDR3 has 14 residues. Trimming took 6 bases from V and 0 from J, leaving 9 bases between them. The CDR3 DNA sequence: TGTGCCAGCAGGGGCCCCGACTCCTACAATGAGCAGTTCTTC. Its protein is CASRGPDSYNEQFF.

The rearrangement uses TRBV7-3 and TRBJ2-2; 9 nucleotides agree with TRBD2. CDR1 SGHTA and CDR2 FQGTGA come from the germline V gene. The CDR3 totals 16 residues. With 5 bases clipped from V and 3 bases from J, the junction kept 7 bases outside the gene matches. DNA for the CDR3: TGTGCCAGCAGCGCCTGGACTAGCGCGGACACCGGGGAGCTGTTTTTT. Its translation is CASSAWTSADTGELFF.

V and J are TRBV7-2 and TRBJ2-7; 11 positions agree with TRBD2. This CDR3 is built from 15 residues. Germline loops: CDR1 SGHTA, CDR2 FQGNSA. V lost 1 base to trimming and J lost 7 bases; unmatched junction nucleotides: 6. The CDR3 loop is CASSLGLAGPREQYF. In DNA form, the CDR3 reads TGTGCCAGCAGCTTAGGACTAGCGGGACCAAGGGAGCAGTACTTC.

This clone was seen only once. The genes are TRBV4-2 and TRBJ2-5, with 8 bases matching TRBD2. The germline V gene encodes CDR1 LGHNA and CDR2 YNFKEQ. The CDR3 length is 17 residues. The ends lost 0 bases at V and 0 bases at J; junction bases unmatched: 6. In DNA, the CDR3 is TGTGCCAGCAGCCAAGATCCTAGCGGGCTGTACCAAGAGACCCAGTACTTC. As protein: CASSQDPSGLYQETQYF.

This clone was counted a single time. This rearrangement joins TRBV7-9 to TRBJ1-2, with D hard to call. The CDR3 loop spans 13 amino acids. Trimming stripped 0 bases from V and 6 bases from J, with 8 bases between. Germline CDR1 reads SEHNR; CDR2 reads FQNEAQ (reference sequence). CDR3 amino acids: CASSLAAGDGYTF. CDR3 DNA: TGTGCCAGCAGCTTAGCGGCGGGAGATGGCTACACCTTC.

This rearrangement joins TRBV4-3 to TRBJ1-3, with a tentative D call TRBD1 (5 bases). The ends were cut back, 5 bases at V and 5 bases at J, with 16 bases in the middle. CDR1 is LGHNA, CDR2 YSLEER, per germline. This CDR3 contains 15 residues. Written as DNA, the CDR3 is TGCGCCAGCAGCGGCGGACACAAGGAAAGAAACACCATATATTTT. This translates into CASSGGHKERNTIYF.

The chain links TRBV30 to TRBJ2-6; D is unresolved. CDR3 length: 14 residues. Germline CDR1 reads GTSNPN; CDR2 reads SVGIG (reference sequence). V shed 5 bases and J shed 0 bases, with 8 bases lying between them. The CDR3 here is CAWAHSSGANVLTF. CDR3 sequence (DNA): TGTGCCTGGGCCCATAGCTCTGGGGCCAACGTCCTGACTTTC.